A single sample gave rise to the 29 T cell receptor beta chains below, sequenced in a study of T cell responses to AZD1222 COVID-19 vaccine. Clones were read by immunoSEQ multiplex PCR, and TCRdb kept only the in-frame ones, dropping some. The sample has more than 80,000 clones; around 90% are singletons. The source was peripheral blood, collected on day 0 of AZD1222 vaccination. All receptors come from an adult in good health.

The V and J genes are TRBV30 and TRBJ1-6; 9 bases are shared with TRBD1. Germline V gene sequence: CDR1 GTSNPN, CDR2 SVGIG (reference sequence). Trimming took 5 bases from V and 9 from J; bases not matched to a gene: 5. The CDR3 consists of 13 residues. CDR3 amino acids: CAWEGQGLSPLHF. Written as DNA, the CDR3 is TGTGCCTGGGAGGGACAGGGCCTTTCACCCCTCCACTTT.

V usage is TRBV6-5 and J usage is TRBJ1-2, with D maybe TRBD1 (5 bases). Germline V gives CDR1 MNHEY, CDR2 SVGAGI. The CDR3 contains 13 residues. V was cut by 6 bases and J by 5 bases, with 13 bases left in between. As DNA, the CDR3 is TGTGCCAGCAGCAACCGGGGACGATATGGCTACACCTTC. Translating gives CASSNRGRYGYTF.

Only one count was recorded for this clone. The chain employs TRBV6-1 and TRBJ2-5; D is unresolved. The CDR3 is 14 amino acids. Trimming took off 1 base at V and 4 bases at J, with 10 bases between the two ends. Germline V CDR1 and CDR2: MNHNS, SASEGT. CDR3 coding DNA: TGTGCCAGCAGTGAAGGCGCGAGCACAGAGACCCAGTACTTC. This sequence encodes CASSEGASTETQYF.

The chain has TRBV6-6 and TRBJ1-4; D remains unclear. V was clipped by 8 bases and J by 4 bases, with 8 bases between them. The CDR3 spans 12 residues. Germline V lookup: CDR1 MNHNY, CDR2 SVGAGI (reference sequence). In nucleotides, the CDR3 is TGTGCCAGCGGGCTCGGTAATGAAAAACTGTTTTTT. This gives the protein CASGLGNEKLFF.

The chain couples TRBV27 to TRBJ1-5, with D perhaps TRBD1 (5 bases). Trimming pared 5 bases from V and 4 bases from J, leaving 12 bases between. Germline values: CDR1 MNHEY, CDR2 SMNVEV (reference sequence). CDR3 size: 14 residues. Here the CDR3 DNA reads TGTGCCAGCAGTCTACGGACACATAATCAGCCCCAGCATTTT. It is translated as CASSLRTHNQPQHF.

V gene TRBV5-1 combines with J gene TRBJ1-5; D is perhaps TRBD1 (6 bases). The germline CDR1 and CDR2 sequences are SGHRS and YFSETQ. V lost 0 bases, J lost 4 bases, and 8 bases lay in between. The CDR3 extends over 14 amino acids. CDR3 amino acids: CASSLEGGNQPQHF. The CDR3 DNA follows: TGCGCCAGCAGCTTGGAAGGGGGAAATCAGCCCCAGCATTTT.

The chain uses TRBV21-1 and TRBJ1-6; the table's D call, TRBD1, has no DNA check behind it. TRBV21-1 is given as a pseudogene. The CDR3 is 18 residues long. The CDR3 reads CASSKGDDRDLYNSPLHF. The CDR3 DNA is TGTGCCAGCAGCAAGGGAGATGACAGGGACCTCTATAATTCACCCCTCCACTTT.

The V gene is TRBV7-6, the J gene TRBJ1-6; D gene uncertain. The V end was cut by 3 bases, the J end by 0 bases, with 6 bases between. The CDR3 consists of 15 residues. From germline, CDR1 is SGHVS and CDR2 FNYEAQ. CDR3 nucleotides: TGTGCCAGCAGCTTGGAGAGCTCCTATAATTCACCCCTCCACTTT. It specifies CASSLESSYNSPLHF.

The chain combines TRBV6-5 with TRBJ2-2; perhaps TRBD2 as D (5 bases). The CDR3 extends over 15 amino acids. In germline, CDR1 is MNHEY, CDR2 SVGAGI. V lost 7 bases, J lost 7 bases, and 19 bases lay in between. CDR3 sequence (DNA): TGTGCCAGCACCCCCAGGAGGACCCCTAACGGGGAGCTGTTTTTT. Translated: CASTPRRTPNGELFF.

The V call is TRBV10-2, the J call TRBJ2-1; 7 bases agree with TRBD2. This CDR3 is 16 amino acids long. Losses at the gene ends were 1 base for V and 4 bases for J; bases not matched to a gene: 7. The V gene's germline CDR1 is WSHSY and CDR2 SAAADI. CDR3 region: CASSEWGSGPYNEQFF. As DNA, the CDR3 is TGCGCCAGCAGTGAGTGGGGTAGCGGGCCATACAATGAGCAGTTCTTC.

CDR3 nucleotide sequence: TGTGCCAGTATAAAAGTCACTGAAGCTTTCTTT. This encodes CASIKVTEAFF. The chain carries TRBV19 and TRBJ1-1; D call uncertain. The germline V gene encodes CDR1 LNHDA and CDR2 SQIVND (reference sequence). CDR3 size: 11 residues. Trimming removed 7 bases at V and 4 bases at J, with 7 bases between.

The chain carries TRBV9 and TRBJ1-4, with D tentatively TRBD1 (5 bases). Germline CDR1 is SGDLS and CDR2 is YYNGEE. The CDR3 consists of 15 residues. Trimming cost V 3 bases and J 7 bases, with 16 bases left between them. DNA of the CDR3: TGTGCCAGCAGCGGGACGGGGGTGTTGGGTGAAAAACTGTTTTTT. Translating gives CASSGTGVLGEKLFF.

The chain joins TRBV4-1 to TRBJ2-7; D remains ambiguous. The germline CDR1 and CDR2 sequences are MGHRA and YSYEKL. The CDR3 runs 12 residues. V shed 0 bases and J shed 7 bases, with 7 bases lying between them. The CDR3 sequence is CASSQDFREQYF. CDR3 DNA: TGCGCCAGCAGCCAAGATTTCCGTGAGCAGTACTTC.

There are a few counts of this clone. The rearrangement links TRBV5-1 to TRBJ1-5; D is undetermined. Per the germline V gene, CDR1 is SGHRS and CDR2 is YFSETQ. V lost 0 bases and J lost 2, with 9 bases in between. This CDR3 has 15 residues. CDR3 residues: CASSLDGYGNQPQHF. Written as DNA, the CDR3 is TGCGCCAGCAGCTTGGATGGATATGGCAATCAGCCCCAGCATTTT.

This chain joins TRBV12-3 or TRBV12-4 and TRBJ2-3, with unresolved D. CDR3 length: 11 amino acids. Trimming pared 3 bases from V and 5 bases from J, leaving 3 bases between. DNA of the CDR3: TGTGCCAGCAGTTTGAAAGATACGCAGTATTTT. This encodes CASSLKDTQYF.

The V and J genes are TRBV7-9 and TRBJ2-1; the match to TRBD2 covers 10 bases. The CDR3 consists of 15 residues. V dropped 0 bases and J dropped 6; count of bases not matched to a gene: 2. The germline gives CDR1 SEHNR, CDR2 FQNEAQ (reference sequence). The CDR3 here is CASSLATSGINEQFF. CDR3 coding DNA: TGTGCCAGCAGCTTAGCAACTAGCGGGATCAATGAGCAGTTCTTC.

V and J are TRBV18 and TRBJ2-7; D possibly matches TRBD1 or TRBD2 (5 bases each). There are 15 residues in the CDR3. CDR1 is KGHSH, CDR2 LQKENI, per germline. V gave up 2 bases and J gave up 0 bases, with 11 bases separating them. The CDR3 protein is CASSPNEGSSYEQYF. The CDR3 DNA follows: TGTGCCAGCTCACCAAATGAGGGGAGCTCCTACGAGCAGTACTTC.

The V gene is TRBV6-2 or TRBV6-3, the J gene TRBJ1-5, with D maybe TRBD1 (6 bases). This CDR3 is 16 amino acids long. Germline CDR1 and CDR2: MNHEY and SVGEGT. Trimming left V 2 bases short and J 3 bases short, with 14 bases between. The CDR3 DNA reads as TGTGCCAGCAGTTACAGCAGGGGCGAATACAATCAGCCCCAGCATTTT. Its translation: CASSYSRGEYNQPQHF.

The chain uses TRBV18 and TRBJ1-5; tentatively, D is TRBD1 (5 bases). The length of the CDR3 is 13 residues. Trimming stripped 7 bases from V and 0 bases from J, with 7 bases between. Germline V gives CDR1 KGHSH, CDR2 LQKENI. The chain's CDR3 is CASCDSSNQPQHF. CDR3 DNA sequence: TGTGCCAGCTGCGACAGTAGCAATCAGCCCCAGCATTTT.

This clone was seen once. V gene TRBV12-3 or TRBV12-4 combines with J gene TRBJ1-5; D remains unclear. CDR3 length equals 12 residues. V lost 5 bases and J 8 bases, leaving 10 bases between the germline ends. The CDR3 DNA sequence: TGTGCCAGCAGTCCCTTTGGGAAGCCCCAGCATTTT. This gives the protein CASSPFGKPQHF.

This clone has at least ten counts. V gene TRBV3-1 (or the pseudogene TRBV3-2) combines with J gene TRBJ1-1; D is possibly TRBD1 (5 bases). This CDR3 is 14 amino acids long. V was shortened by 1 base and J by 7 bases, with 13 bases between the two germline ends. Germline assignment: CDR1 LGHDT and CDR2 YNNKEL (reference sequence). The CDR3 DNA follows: TGTGCCAGCAGCCAAGCCGCAGGGCAGCTTGAAGCTTTCTTT. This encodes CASSQAAGQLEAFF.

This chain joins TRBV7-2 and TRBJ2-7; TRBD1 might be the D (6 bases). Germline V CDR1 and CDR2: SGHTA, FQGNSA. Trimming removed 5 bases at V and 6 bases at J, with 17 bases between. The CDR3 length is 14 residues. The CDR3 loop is CASSPRATGFEQYF. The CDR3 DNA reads TGTGCCAGCAGCCCTCGAGCTACAGGGTTCGAGCAGTACTTC.

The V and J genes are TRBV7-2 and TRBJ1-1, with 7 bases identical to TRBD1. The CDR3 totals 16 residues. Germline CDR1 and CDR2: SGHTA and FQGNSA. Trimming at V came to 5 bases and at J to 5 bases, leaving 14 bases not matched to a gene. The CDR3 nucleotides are TGTGCCAGCAGCGAATACCCGACAGGGATAGGGACTGAAGCTTTCTTT. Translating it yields CASSEYPTGIGTEAFF. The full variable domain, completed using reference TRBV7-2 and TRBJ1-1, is GAGVSQSPSNKVTEKGKDVELRCDPISGHTALYWYRQSLGQGLEFLIYFQGNSAPDKSGLPSDRFSAERTGGSVSTLTIQRTQQEDSAVYLCASSEYPTGIGTEAFFGQGTRLTVV.

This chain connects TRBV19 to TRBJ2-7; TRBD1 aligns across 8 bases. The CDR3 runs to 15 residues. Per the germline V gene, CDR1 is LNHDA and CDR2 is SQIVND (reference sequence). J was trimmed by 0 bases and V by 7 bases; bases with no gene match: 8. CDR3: CASKKRGQDSYEQYF. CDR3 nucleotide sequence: TGTGCCAGTAAGAAAAGGGGACAGGACTCCTACGAGCAGTACTTC.

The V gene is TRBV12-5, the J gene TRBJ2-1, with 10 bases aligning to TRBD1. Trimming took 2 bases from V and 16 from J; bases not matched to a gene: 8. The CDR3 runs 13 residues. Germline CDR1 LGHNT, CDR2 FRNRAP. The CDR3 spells CASGLMGTGESFF. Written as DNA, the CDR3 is TGTGCTAGTGGTTTGATGGGGACAGGGGAGTCATTCTTC.

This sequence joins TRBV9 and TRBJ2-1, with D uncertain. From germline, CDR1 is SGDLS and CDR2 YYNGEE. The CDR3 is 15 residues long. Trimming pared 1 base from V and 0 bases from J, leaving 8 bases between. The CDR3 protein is CASSVSTSSYNEQFF. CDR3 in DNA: TGTGCCAGCAGCGTAAGCACGAGCTCCTACAATGAGCAGTTCTTC.

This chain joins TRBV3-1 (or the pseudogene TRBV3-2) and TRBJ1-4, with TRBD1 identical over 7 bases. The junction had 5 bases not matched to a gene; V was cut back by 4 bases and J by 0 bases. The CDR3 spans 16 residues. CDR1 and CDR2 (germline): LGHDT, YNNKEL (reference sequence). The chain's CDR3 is CASSLLTGSTNEKLFF. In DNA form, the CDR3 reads TGTGCCAGCAGCCTCCTGACAGGGTCAACTAATGAAAAACTGTTTTTT.

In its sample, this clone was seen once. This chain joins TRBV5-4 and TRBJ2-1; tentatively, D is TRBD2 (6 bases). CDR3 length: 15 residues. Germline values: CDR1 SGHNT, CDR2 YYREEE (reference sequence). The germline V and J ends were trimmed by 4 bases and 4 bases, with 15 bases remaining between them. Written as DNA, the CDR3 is TGTGCCAGCAGCACGGGACTGGGAGAGTACAATGAGCAGTTCTTC. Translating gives CASSTGLGEYNEQFF.

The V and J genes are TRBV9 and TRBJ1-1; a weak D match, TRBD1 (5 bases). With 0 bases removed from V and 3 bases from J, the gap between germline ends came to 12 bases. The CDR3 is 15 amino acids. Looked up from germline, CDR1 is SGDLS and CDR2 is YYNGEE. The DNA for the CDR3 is TGTGCCAGCAGCGTAGGAGGCTGGGGGGACACTGAAGCTTTCTTT. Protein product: CASSVGGWGDTEAFF.